This T cell receptor (beta chain) comes out of a study of monozygotic twins with inflammatory bowel disease. Notes on the study in general: Among T cells, the various subtypes were not distinguishable.

TCRdb reanalyzed the 5' RACE reads and collapses them to one entry per CDR3 protein, without DNA. The sample table sets out approximately 150,000 distinct CDR3 sequences. The CDR3 consists of 15 residues. CDR1 is LNHDA and CDR2 is SQIVND in the germline V gene (reference sequence). As concerns this clonotype: Its antigen is unidentified.

The material sequenced was blood. The V gene is TRBV19, the J gene TRBJ2-7; TCRdb's D gene call, TRBD1, goes unchecked for lack of DNA. The TCR originated in a human donor with ulcerative colitis or Crohn's disease, or a healthy co-twin of an affected twin (not recorded which). The CDR3 here is CASSIVGDTSYEQYF. The full variable domain, completed using reference TRBV19 and TRBJ2-7, is DGGITQSPKYLFRKEGQNVTLSCEQNLNHDAMYWYRQDPGQGLRLIYYSQIVNDFQKGDIAEGYSVSREKKESFPLTVTSAQKNPTAFYLCASSIVGDTSYEQYFGPGTRLTVT.